This is a list of T cell receptor beta chains from one sample in a study of control samples from healthy donors and cancer patients. Clones were sequenced by immunoSEQ multiplex PCR, and TCRdb holds only the in-frame ones, with some missing. The table has more than 150,000 clones, around 90% seen once. The sequencing sample was made of blood. The source is a woman aged 25 to 45 in good health. The CDR3 runs from the conserved cysteine through the conserved F or W. Fields, in order: V gene, J gene, clone size, D gene, CDR3 protein, CDR3 DNA. D genes are given only for firm matches. Size values are once, few and many counts, or a class for expanded clones, and some rows have none.

TRBV7-9,TRBJ2-2,.,.,CASSLAGRHARELFF,TGTGCCAGCAGCTTAGCTGGGCGTCACGCCAGGGAGCTGTTTTTT
TRBV10-2,TRBJ1-1,once,TRBD1,CASRTTGGNTEAFF,TGCGCCAGCCGGACTACAGGGGGCAACACTGAAGCTTTCTTT
TRBV10-3,TRBJ2-3,.,TRBD2,CAIRTSHTDTQYF,TGTGCCATCAGGACTAGCCACACAGATACGCAGTATTTT
TRBV15,TRBJ1-5,.,TRBD1,CATSRDRVQPQHF,TGTGCCACCAGCAGGGACAGGGTACAGCCCCAGCATTTT
TRBV28,TRBJ2-7,.,TRBD2,CASNLPGLPAYEQYF,TGTGCCAGCAATTTACCGGGACTACCCGCCTACGAGCAGTACTTC
TRBV5-6,TRBJ2-1,.,.,CASSLEANPYNEQFF,TGTGCCAGTAGCTTGGAGGCCAATCCTTACAATGAGCAGTTCTTC
TRBV10-3,TRBJ2-6,.,.,CAMSAGSSLSGANVLTF,TGTGCCATGTCGGCGGGCAGTTCCCTCTCTGGGGCCAACGTCCTGACTTTC
TRBV19,TRBJ2-7,.,.,CASSVGVANEQYF,TGTGCCAGTAGTGTGGGAGTGGCAAACGAGCAGTACTTC
TRBV28,TRBJ1-1,.,.,CASSLRRWGNTEAFF,TGTGCCAGCAGTTTAAGAAGGTGGGGAAACACTGAAGCTTTCTTT
TRBV7-9,TRBJ2-1,.,.,CASSTAGDSPYNEQFF,TGTGCCAGCAGTACCGCAGGGGATAGTCCCTACAATGAGCAGTTCTTC
TRBV6-4,TRBJ1-1,.,.,CASSDGVGGSGAFF,TGTGCCAGCAGTGACGGGGTGGGAGGATCGGGAGCTTTCTTT
TRBV30,TRBJ1-1,once,.,CAWSAGMNTEAFF,TGTGCCTGGAGTGCAGGGATGAACACTGAAGCTTTCTTT
TRBV19,TRBJ1-5,.,TRBD1,CASREQGASNQPQHF,TGTGCCAGTAGGGAACAGGGGGCGAGCAATCAGCCCCAGCATTTT
TRBV4-1,TRBJ1-1,.,.,CASSQAVWHPTEAFF,TGCGCCAGCAGCCAAGCCGTATGGCACCCTACTGAAGCTTTCTTT
TRBV5-4,TRBJ1-1,.,.,CASSLGSAYTEAFF,TGTGCCAGCAGCTTGGGATCAGCTTACACTGAAGCTTTCTTT
TRBV7-2,TRBJ2-3,.,TRBD2,CASSLGSGSVYTQYF,TGTGCCAGCAGCCTAGGTAGCGGGAGTGTATATACGCAGTATTTT
TRBV19,TRBJ1-6,.,.,CASSLTAPASSYNSPLHF,TGTGCCAGTAGTCTTACAGCCCCAGCCAGCTCCTATAATTCACCCCTCCACTTT
TRBV24-1,TRBJ1-1,.,TRBD1,CATSDGDRSNTEAFF,TGTGCCACCAGTGATGGGGACAGGTCGAACACTGAAGCTTTCTTT
TRBV28,TRBJ1-1,.,.,CASSLGGAGLNTEAFF,TGTGCCAGCAGTTTAGGTGGCGCGGGGTTGAACACTGAAGCTTTCTTT
TRBV27,TRBJ2-7,.,.,CASSSLGGRLFYEQYF,TGTGCCAGCAGTTCGTTGGGTGGCCGCCTCTTCTACGAGCAGTACTTC
TRBV11-2,TRBJ2-2,.,TRBD1,CASRPTGTEGAGELFF,TGTGCCAGCAGGCCGACCGGGACAGAGGGGGCCGGGGAGCTGTTTTTT
TRBV7-8,TRBJ2-7,once,TRBD1,CASSLITGAQQYF,TGTGCCAGCAGCTTGATTACAGGGGCCCAGCAGTACTTC